This T cell receptor beta chain was sequenced during a study of blood T cell repertoires in COVID-19. The ends were cut back, 6 bases at V and 8 bases at J, with 19 bases in the middle. The V gene's germline CDR1 is MGHDK and CDR2 SYGVNS. The CDR3 length is 15 residues. The table came from immunoSEQ multiplex PCR; TCRdb's copy has only in-frame clones and leaves some out. The sample records about 280,000 clones, 85% to 90% being singletons. This clone was observed a handful of times. This clonotype was sampled from a woman aged 60-75 years who had recovered from COVID-19. V and J are TRBV25-1 and TRBJ1-4; a weak D match, TRBD1 (6 bases). The source material was PBMCs or T cells enriched from blood (not recorded which). The CDR3 loop reads CASRDPGGAGEKLFF. The DNA for the CDR3 is TGTGCCAGCAGAGACCCTGGGGGGGCCGGCGAAAAACTGTTTTTT.